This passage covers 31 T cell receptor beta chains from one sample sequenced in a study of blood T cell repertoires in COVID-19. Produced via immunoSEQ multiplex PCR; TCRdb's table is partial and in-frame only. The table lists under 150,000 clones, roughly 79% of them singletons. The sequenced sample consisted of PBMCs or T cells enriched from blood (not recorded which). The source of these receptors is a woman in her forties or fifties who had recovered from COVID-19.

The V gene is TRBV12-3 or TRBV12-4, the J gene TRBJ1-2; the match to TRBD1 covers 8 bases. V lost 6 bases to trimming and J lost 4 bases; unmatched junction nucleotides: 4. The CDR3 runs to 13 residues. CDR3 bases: TGTGCCAGCAGGCCAGGGGGCTCCTATGGCTACACCTTC. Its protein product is CASRPGGSYGYTF.

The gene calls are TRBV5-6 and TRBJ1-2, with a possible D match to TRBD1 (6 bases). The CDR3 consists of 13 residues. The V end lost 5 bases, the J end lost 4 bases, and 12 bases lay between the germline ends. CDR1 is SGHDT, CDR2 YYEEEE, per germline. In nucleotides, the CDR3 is TGTGCCAGCAGTTGGGACAACCTCTATGGCTACACCTTC. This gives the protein CASSWDNLYGYTF.

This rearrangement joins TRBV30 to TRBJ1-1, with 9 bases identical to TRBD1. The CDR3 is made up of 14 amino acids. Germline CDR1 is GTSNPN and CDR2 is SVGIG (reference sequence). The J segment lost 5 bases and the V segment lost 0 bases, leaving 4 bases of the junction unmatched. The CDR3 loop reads CAWSVQGAGTEAFF. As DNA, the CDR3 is TGTGCCTGGAGTGTACAGGGGGCGGGGACTGAAGCTTTCTTT.

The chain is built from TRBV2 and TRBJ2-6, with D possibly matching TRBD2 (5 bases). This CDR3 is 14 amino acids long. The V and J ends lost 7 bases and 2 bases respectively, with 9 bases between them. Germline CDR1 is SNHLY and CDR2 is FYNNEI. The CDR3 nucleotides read TGTGCCAGCAAGGGAGAGGCTGGGGCCAACGTCCTGACTTTC. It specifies CASKGEAGANVLTF.

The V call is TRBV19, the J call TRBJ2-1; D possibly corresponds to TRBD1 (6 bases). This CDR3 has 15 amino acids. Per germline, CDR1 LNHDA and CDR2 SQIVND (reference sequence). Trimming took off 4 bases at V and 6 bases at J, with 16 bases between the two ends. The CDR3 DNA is TGTGCCAGTAGTACCAATCCAACAGGGAGCAATGAGCAGTTCTTC. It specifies CASSTNPTGSNEQFF.

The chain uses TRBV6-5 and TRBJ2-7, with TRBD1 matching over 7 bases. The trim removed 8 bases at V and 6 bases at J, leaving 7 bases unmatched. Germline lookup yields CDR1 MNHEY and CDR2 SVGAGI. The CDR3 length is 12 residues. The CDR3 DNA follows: TGTGCCAGCCTTTGGACAGGACCCGAGCAGTACTTC. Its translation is CASLWTGPEQYF.

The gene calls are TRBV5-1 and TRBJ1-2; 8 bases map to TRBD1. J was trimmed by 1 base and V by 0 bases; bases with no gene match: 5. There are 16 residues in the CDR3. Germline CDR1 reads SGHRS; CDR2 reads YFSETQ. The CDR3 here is CASSLGQGAFNYGYTF. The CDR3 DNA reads TGCGCCAGCAGCTTGGGGCAGGGGGCCTTTAACTATGGCTACACCTTC.

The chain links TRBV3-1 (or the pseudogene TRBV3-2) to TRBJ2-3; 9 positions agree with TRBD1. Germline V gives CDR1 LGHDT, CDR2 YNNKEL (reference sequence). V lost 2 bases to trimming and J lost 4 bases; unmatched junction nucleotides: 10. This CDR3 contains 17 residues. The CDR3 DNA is TGTGCCAGCAGCCAATCGCCCACAGGGGGCCTGGCAGATACGCAGTATTTT. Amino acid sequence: CASSQSPTGGLADTQYF.

The CDR3 spells CASSEGSGPIGQYF. The CDR3 DNA reads as TGTGCCAGCAGTGAAGGGAGCGGCCCCATAGGCCAGTACTTC. The chain couples TRBV2 to TRBJ2-5, with a possible D match to TRBD2 (5 bases). Trimming pared 1 base from V and 10 bases from J, leaving 16 bases between. Germline lookup yields CDR1 SNHLY and CDR2 FYNNEI. The CDR3 has 14 residues.

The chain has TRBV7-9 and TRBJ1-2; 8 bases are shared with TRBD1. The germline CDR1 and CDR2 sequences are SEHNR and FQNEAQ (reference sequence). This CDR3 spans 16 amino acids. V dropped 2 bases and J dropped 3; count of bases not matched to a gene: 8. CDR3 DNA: TGTGCCAGCAGCTTATTTTGGGACAGGTTGGACTATGGCTACACCTTC. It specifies CASSLFWDRLDYGYTF.

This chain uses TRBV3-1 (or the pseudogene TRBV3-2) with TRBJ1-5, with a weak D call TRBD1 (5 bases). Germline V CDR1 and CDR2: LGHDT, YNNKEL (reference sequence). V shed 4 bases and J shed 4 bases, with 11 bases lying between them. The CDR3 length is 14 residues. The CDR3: CASSPDRGNQPQHF. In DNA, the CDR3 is TGTGCCAGCAGCCCCGACAGAGGAAATCAGCCCCAGCATTTT.

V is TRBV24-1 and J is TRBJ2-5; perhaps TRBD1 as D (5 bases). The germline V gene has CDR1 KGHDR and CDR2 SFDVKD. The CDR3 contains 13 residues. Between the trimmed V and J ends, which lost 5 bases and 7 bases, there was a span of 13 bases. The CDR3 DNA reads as TGTGCCACCAGTGTGGGTTCAGGGTCGACCCAGTACTTC. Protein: CATSVGSGSTQYF.

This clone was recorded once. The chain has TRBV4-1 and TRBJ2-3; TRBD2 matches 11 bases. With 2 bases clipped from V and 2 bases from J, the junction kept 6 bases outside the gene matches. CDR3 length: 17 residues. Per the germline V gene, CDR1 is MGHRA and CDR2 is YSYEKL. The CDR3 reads CASSQPIAGGDTDTQYF. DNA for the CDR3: TGCGCCAGCAGCCAACCTATAGCGGGGGGGGACACAGATACGCAGTATTTT.

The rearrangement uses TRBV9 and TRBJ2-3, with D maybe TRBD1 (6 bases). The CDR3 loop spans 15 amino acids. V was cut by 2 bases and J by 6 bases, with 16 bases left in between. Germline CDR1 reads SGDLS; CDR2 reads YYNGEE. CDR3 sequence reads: CASSVGAGAVDTQYF. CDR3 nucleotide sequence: TGTGCCAGCAGCGTTGGGGCAGGGGCGGTGGATACGCAGTATTTT.

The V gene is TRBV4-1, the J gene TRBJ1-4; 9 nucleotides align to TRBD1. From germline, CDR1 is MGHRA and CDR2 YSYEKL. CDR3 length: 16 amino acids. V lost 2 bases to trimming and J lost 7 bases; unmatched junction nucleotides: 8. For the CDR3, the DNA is TGCGCCAGCAGCCAACGGGTGGACAGGGGCATTGAAAAACTGTTTTTT. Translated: CASSQRVDRGIEKLFF.

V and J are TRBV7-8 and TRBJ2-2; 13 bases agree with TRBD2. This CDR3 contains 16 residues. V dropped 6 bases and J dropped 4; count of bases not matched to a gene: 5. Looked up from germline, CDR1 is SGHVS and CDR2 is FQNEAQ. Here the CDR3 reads CASSWTSGRPTGELFF. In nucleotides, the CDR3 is TGTGCCAGCAGTTGGACTAGCGGGAGACCCACCGGGGAGCTGTTTTTT.

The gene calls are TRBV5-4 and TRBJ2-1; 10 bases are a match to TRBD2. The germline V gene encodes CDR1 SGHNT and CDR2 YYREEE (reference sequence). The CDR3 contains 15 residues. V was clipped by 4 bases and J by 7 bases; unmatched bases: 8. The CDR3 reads CASSTSSGSLNEQFF. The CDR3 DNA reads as TGTGCCAGCAGCACATCTAGCGGGAGTTTGAATGAGCAGTTCTTC.

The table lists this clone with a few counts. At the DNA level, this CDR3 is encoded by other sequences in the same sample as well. The CDR3 is CASSTQGNTEAFF. CDR3 DNA sequence: TGTGCCAGTAGTACTCAGGGGAACACTGAAGCTTTCTTT. The rearrangement uses TRBV19 and TRBJ1-1; D is possibly TRBD1 (5 bases). Trimming pared 4 bases from V and 1 base from J, leaving 7 bases between. Germline CDR1 LNHDA, CDR2 SQIVND (reference sequence). The CDR3 totals 13 residues.

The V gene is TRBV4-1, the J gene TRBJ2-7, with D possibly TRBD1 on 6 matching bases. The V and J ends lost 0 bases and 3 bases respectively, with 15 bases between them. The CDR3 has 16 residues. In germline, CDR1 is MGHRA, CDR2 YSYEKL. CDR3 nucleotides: TGCGCCAGCAGCCAAGATGTCCGGACAGCTAACTACGAGCAGTACTTC. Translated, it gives CASSQDVRTANYEQYF.

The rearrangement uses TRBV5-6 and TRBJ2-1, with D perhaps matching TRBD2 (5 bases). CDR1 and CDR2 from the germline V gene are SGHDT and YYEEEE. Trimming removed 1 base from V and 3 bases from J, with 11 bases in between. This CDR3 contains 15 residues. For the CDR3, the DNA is TGTGCCAGCAGCTTGCTCCTCGGGAACTACAATGAGCAGTTCTTC. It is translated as CASSLLLGNYNEQFF.

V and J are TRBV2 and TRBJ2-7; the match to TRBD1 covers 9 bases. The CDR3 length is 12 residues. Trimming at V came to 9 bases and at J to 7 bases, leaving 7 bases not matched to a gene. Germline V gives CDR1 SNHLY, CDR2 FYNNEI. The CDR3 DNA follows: TGTGCCAGTTATACAGGGGGCTGGGAGCAGTACTTC. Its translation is CASYTGGWEQYF.

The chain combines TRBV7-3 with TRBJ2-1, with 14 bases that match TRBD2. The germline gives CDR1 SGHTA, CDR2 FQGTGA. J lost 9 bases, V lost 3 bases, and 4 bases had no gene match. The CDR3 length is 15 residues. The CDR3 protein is CASSLGLAGVREQFF. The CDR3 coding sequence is TGTGCCAGCAGCTTGGGACTAGCGGGAGTTCGTGAGCAGTTCTTC.

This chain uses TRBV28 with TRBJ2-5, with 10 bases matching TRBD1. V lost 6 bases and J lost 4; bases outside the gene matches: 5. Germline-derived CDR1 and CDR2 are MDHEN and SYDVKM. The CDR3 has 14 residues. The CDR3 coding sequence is TGTGCCAGCAGCCTCGGGACAGGGGTAGAGACCCAGTACTTC. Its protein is CASSLGTGVETQYF.

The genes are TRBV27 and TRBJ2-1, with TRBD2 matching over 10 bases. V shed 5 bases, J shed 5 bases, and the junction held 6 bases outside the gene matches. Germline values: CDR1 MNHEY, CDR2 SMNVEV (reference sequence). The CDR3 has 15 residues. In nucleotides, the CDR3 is TGTGCCAGCAGTCCCCGACTAGCGGGCCACAATGAGCAGTTCTTC. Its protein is CASSPRLAGHNEQFF.

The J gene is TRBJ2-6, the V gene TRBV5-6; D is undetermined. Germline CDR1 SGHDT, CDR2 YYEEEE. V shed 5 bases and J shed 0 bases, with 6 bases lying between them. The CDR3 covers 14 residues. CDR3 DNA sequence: TGTGCCAGCAGGGGCCGCTCTGGGGCCAACGTCCTGACTTTC. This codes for CASRGRSGANVLTF.

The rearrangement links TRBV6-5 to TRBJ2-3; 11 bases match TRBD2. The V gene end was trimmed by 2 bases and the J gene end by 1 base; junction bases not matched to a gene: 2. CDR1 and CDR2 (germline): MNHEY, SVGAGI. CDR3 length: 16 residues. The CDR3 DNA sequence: TGTGCCAGCAGTTACCCTAGCGGGGGGCGCACAGATACGCAGTATTTT. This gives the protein CASSYPSGGRTDTQYF.

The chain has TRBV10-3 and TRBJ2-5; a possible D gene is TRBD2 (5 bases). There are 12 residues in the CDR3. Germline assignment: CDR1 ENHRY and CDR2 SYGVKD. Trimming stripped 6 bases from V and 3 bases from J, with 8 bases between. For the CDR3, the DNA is TGTGCCATCAGGGCGGGCGAAGAGACCCAGTACTTC. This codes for CAIRAGEETQYF.

CDR3 in amino acids: CASSVVGTGGPPDTQYF. CDR3 coding DNA: TGTGCCAGCAGCGTAGTGGGGACGGGGGGGCCGCCGGATACGCAGTATTTT. The chain employs TRBV9 and TRBJ2-3, with TRBD2 identical over 8 bases. The V gene end was trimmed by 0 bases and the J gene end by 6 bases; junction bases not matched to a gene: 12. The germline V gene has CDR1 SGDLS and CDR2 YYNGEE. This CDR3 spans 17 amino acids.

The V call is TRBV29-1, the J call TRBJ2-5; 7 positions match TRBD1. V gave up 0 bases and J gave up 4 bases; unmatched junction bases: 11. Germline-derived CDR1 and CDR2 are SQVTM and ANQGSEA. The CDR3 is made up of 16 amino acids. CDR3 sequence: CSVEEIQGIQRETQYF. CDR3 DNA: TGCAGCGTTGAAGAGATACAGGGGATTCAAAGAGAGACCCAGTACTTC.

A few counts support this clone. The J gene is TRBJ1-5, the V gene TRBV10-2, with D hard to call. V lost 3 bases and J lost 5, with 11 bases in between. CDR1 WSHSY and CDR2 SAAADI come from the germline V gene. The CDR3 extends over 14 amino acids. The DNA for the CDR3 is TGCGCCAGCAGTGAAAATAGCCCAGATCAGCCCCAGCATTTT. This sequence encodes CASSENSPDQPQHF.

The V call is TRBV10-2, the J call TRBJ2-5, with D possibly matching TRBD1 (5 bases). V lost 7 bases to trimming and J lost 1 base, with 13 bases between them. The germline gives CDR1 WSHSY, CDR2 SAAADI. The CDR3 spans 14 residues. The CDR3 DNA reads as TGCGCCAGCACCCCGCGCAGGGCCCAAGAGACCCAGTACTTC. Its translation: CASTPRRAQETQYF.